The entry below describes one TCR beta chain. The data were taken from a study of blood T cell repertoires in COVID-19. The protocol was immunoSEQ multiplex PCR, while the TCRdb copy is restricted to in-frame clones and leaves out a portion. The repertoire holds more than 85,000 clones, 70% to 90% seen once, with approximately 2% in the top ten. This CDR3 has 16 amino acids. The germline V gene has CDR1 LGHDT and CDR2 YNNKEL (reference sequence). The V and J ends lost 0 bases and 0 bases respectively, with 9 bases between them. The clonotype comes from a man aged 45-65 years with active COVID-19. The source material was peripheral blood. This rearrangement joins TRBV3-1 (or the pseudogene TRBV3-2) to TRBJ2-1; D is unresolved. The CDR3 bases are TGTGCCAGCAGCCAAGACCGTCCGAGCTCCTACAATGAGCAGTTCTTC. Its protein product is CASSQDRPSSYNEQFF.